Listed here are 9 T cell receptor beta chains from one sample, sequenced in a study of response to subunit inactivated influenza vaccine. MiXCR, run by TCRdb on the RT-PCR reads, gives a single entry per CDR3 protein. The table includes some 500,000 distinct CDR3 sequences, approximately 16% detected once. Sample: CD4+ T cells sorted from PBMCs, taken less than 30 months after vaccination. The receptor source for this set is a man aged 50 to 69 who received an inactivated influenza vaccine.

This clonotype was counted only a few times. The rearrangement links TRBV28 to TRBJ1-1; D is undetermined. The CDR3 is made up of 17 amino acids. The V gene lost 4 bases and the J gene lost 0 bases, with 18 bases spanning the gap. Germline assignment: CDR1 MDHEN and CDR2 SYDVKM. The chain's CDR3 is CASSSPHETLMNTEAFF. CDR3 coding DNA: TGTGCCAGCAGTTCCCCTCACGAGACCCTCATGAACACTGAAGCTTTCTTT.

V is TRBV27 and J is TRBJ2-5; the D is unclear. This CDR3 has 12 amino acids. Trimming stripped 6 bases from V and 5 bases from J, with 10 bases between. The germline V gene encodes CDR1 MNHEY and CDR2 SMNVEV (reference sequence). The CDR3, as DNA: TGTGCCAGCAGAACAATAGGGGAGACCCAGTACTTC. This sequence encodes CASRTIGETQYF.

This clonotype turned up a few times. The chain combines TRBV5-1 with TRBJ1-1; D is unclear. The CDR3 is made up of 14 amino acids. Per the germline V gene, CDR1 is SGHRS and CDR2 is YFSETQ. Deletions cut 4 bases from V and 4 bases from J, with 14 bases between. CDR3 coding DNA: TGCGCCAGCAGCACGGACCCCCCCGGCACTGAAGCTTTCTTT. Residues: CASSTDPPGTEAFF.

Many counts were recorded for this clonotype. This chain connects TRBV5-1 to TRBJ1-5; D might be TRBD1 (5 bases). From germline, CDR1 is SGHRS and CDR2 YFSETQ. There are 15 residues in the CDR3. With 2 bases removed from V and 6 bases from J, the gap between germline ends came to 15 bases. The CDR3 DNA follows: TGCGCCAGCAGCTTTCGGGGGGTTGTTCGTCAGCCCCAGCATTTT. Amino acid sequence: CASSFRGVVRQPQHF.

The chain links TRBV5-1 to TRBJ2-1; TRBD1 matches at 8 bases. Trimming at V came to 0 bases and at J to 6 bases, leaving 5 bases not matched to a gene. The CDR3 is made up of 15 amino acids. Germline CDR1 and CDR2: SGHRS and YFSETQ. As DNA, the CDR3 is TGCGCCAGCAGCTTGGCGAGGACAGGGTTCAATGAGCAGTTCTTC. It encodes CASSLARTGFNEQFF. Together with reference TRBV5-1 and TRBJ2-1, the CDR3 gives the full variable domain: KAGVTQTPRYLIKTRGQQVTLSCSPISGHRSVSWYQQTPGQGLQFLFEYFSETQRNKGNFPGRFSGRQFSNSRSEMNVSTLELGDSALYLCASSLARTGFNEQFFGPGTRLTVL.

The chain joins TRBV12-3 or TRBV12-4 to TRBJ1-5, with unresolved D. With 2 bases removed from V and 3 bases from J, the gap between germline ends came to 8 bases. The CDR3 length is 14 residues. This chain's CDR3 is CASSLSQDNQPQHF. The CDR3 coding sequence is TGTGCCAGCAGTTTATCCCAGGACAATCAGCCCCAGCATTTT.

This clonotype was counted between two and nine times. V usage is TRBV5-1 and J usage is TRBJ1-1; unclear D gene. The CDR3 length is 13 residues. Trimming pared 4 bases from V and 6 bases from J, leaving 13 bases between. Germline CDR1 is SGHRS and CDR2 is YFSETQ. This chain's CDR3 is CASSPDGEAEAFF. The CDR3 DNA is TGCGCCAGCAGCCCGGACGGCGAAGCTGAAGCTTTCTTT.

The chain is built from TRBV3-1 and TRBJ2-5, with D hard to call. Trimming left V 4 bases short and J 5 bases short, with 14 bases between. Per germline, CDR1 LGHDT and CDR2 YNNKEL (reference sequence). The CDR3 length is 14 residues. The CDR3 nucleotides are TGTGCCAGCAGCCCAAACTATGGCGAGGAGACCCAGTACTTC. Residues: CASSPNYGEETQYF.

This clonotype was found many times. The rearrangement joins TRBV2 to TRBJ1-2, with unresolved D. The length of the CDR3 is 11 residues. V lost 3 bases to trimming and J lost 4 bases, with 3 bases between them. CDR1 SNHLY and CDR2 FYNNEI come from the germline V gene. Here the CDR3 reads CASSDSYGYTF. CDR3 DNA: TGTGCCAGCAGTGACTCCTATGGCTACACCTTC.